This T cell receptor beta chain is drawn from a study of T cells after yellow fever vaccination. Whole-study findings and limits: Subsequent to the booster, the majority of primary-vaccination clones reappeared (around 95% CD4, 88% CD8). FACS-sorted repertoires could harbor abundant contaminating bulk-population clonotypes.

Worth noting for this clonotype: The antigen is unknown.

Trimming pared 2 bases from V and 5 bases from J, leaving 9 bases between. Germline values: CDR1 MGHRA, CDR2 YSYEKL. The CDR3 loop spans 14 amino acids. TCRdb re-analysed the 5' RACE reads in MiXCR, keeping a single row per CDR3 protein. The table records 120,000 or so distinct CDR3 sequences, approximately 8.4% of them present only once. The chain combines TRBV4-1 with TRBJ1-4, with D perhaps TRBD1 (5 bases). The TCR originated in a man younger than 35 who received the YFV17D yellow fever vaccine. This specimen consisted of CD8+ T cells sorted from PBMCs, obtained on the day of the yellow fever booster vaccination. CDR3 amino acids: CASSQFRQNEKLFF. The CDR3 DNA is TGCGCCAGCAGCCAATTTCGACAGAATGAAAAACTGTTTTTT.